Detailed here is one TCR beta chain. Antigen specificity is unknown. The data derive from a study of T cell responses to AZD1222 COVID-19 vaccine. On the study more broadly: It was second doses at about 4 or about 12 weeks that were pooled.

Sequencing was performed with immunoSEQ multiplex PCR; in TCRdb, only in-frame clones are kept and a portion is missing. The sample yields 70,000 to 90,000 clones, about 82% seen once. Broader study findings: Samples come after the peak T cell response, not at day 14. At baseline, just 6 or 7 AZD1222 recipients tested seropositive.

The germline V gene encodes CDR1 SGDLS and CDR2 YYNGEE. The CDR3 totals 14 residues. With 3 bases removed from V and 3 bases from J, the gap between germline ends came to 7 bases. This clonotype was sampled from an adult in good health. This chain links TRBV9 with TRBJ2-6; the D is unclear. Sequencing was performed on peripheral blood, taken on day 0 of AZD1222 vaccination. CDR3: CASSAGLGANVLTF. The CDR3 DNA sequence: TGTGCCAGCAGCGCAGGCCTTGGGGCCAACGTCCTGACTTTC.